These 16 T cell receptor beta chains were sequenced from one sample in a study of shared clonotypes between healthy human individuals. It was CD45RO-negative cells, positively selected for CCR7, that made up naive CD8 cells, with terminally differentiated effector memory CD45RA+ cells excluded. Assay used: immunoSEQ multiplex PCR; TCRdb lists only in-frame clones, some missing. This repertoire shows approximately 2,200,000 clones, about 93% found once; its top ten account for 1.7%. Specimen: naive CD8+ T cells from PBMCs. These receptors were collected from a man aged 18-30 years in good health. Some clones in this sample may be carry-over from other donors' samples.

This chain uses TRBV7-6 with TRBJ2-7; D remains ambiguous. Germline V gene data show CDR1 as SGHVS and CDR2 as FNYEAQ. Deletions cut 9 bases from V and 4 bases from J, with 10 bases between. The length of the CDR3 is 11 residues. CDR3 protein: CARNKDYEQYF. CDR3 nucleotide sequence: TGTGCCAGGAACAAGGATTACGAGCAGTACTTC.

This chain connects TRBV9 to TRBJ1-1, with D perhaps matching TRBD1 (6 bases). Per germline, CDR1 SGDLS and CDR2 YYNGEE. The CDR3 runs 15 residues. V lost 0 bases and J lost 6, with 15 bases in between. The CDR3 sequence is CASSVEEGDFPEAFF. The CDR3 DNA reads as TGTGCCAGCAGCGTAGAGGAGGGGGATTTCCCTGAAGCTTTCTTT.

V and J are TRBV27 and TRBJ2-7; no clear D. The V gene's germline CDR1 is MNHEY and CDR2 SMNVEV (reference sequence). Trimming took 4 bases from V and 0 from J, leaving 10 bases between them. The CDR3 runs to 14 residues. CDR3: CASSSDRTSYEQYF. In DNA, the CDR3 is TGTGCCAGCAGTTCAGATCGGACCTCCTACGAGCAGTACTTC.

This chain joins TRBV5-6 and TRBJ1-3; the D is unclear. Per germline, CDR1 SGHDT and CDR2 YYEEEE. Trimming removed 4 bases at V and 0 bases at J, with 5 bases between. CDR3 length: 13 residues. The CDR3 nucleotides are TGTGCCAGCAGCCCAACCTCTGGAAACACCATATATTTT. Translating gives CASSPTSGNTIYF.

In the case of this clone: Other DNA sequences in the sample encode the same CDR3. The chain uses TRBV6-5 and TRBJ1-3; 9 nucleotides align to TRBD1. The CDR3 is 15 amino acids. J was trimmed by 4 bases and V by 5 bases; bases with no gene match: 6. Germline V gene data show CDR1 as MNHEY and CDR2 as SVGAGI. The CDR3 DNA reads TGTGCCAGCAGTCCGGACAGGGGCTCAGGAAACACCATATATTTT. The encoded protein is CASSPDRGSGNTIYF.

The chain links TRBV7-9 to TRBJ2-5, with 11 nucleotides matching TRBD2. Trimming at V came to 5 bases and at J to 2 bases, leaving 7 bases not matched to a gene. CDR3 length: 16 residues. Per germline, CDR1 SEHNR and CDR2 FQNEAQ (reference sequence). CDR3 residues: CASSKRGLAVQETQYF. The CDR3 coding sequence is TGTGCCAGCAGCAAAAGGGGACTAGCGGTACAAGAGACCCAGTACTTC.

CDR3 protein: CASSQDTGGEGEKLFF. CDR3 in DNA: TGCGCCAGCAGCCAAGATACAGGGGGCGAGGGTGAAAAACTGTTTTTT. The chain employs TRBV4-3 and TRBJ1-4, with 9 bases matching TRBD1. The V gene's germline CDR1 is LGHNA and CDR2 YSLEER. V gave up 0 bases and J gave up 7 bases; unmatched junction bases: 6. The CDR3 covers 16 residues.

This clone was detected once. Other DNA sequences of this sample code for an identical CDR3. The CDR3 DNA follows: TGCGCCAGCAGCCAAGTCACTAGCGGGTCCTACGAGCAGTACTTC. It encodes CASSQVTSGSYEQYF. The rearrangement uses TRBV4-1 and TRBJ2-7, with 9 nucleotides matching TRBD2. Per germline, CDR1 MGHRA and CDR2 YSYEKL. The CDR3 loop spans 15 amino acids. The V segment lost 1 base and the J segment 1 base; nucleotides outside the gene matches: 2.

The chain employs TRBV30 and TRBJ1-1, with D hard to call. The CDR3 is 12 residues long. Germline loops: CDR1 GTSNPN, CDR2 SVGIG (reference sequence). Trimming took off 5 bases at V and 4 bases at J, with 11 bases between the two ends. CDR3 in amino acids: CAWETWGTEAFF. The CDR3 region has the DNA TGTGCCTGGGAGACTTGGGGCACTGAAGCTTTCTTT.

The J gene is TRBJ2-3, the V gene TRBV27, with D possibly TRBD1 on 5 matching bases. The germline gives CDR1 MNHEY, CDR2 SMNVEV (reference sequence). The CDR3 is 15 amino acids. V was cut by 3 bases and J by 0 bases, with 10 bases left in between. CDR3 in DNA: TGTGCCAGCAGTTTCAGGGATACTAGCACAGATACGCAGTATTTT. Translated: CASSFRDTSTDTQYF.

The V gene is TRBV6-6, the J gene TRBJ1-1, with a tentative D call TRBD1 (6 bases). V was shortened by 1 base and J by 7 bases, with 10 bases between the two germline ends. The CDR3 has 13 amino acids. Germline CDR1 is MNHNY and CDR2 is SVGAGI (reference sequence). DNA of the CDR3: TGTGCCAGCAGTTACTGGGGGGCGGATGAAGCTTTCTTT. Translated: CASSYWGADEAFF.

CDR3 sequence: CASSQSRGPYNEQFF. Written as DNA, the CDR3 is TGTGCCAGTAGCCAAAGCCGGGGGCCCTACAATGAGCAGTTCTTC. This chain joins TRBV19 and TRBJ2-1; either TRBD1 or TRBD2 may supply D (6 bases each). V was shortened by 6 bases and J by 2 bases, with 14 bases between the two germline ends. Germline V gives CDR1 LNHDA, CDR2 SQIVND (reference sequence). The CDR3 loop spans 15 amino acids.

Points on this clone: Other nucleotide sequences in the sample specify the same CDR3. This chain connects TRBV5-1 to TRBJ1-1, with D uncertain. The CDR3 contains 12 residues. Trimming took off 0 bases at V and 6 bases at J, with 6 bases between the two ends. The germline gives CDR1 SGHRS, CDR2 YFSETQ. The CDR3 spells CASSLGSSEAFF. CDR3 DNA: TGCGCCAGCAGCTTGGGCAGTTCTGAAGCTTTCTTT.

The chain has TRBV19 and TRBJ1-4; maybe TRBD1 (5 bases). Germline assignment: CDR1 LNHDA and CDR2 SQIVND (reference sequence). Trimming removed 6 bases at V and 4 bases at J, with 15 bases between. The CDR3 spans 15 residues. The CDR3 here is CASSPTGGVNEKLFF. In DNA form, the CDR3 reads TGTGCCAGTAGCCCGACGGGGGGGGTTAATGAAAAACTGTTTTTT.

Only one count was recorded for this clone. This chain joins TRBV18 and TRBJ2-7; D remains ambiguous. With 0 bases removed from V and 5 bases from J, the gap between germline ends came to 11 bases. CDR1 and CDR2 from the germline V gene are KGHSH and LQKENI. This CDR3 spans 14 amino acids. The CDR3 nucleotides are TGTGCCAGCTCACCACCCAGGAAGGGCCACGAGCAGTACTTC. Amino acids: CASSPPRKGHEQYF.

The chain combines TRBV11-2 with TRBJ2-3; D is undetermined. Germline assignment: CDR1 SGHAT and CDR2 FQNNGV. V lost 4 bases and J lost 2, with 13 bases in between. The CDR3 loop spans 15 amino acids. The DNA of the CDR3 is TGTGCCAGCAGCTCAAGTCCAGTGAACACAGATACGCAGTATTTT. Protein sequence: CASSSSPVNTDTQYF.